The next 2 T cell receptor beta chains were all read from a single sample in a study of blood T cell repertoires in COVID-19. Libraries were prepared by immunoSEQ multiplex PCR; TCRdb keeps only in-frame clonotypes and omits some of them. The sample records about 490,000 clones, approximately 83% being singletons. The sequenced sample was peripheral blood. The origin of the receptors is a human donor in a cohort sampled during active COVID-19.

This chain links TRBV28 with TRBJ2-1, with 10 bases that match TRBD1. CDR1 and CDR2 from the germline V gene are MDHEN and SYDVKM. The CDR3 loop spans 15 amino acids. Losses at the gene ends were 6 bases for V and 7 bases for J; bases not matched to a gene: 9. Here the CDR3 reads CASRKGQGLLNEQFF. The DNA for the CDR3 is TGTGCCAGCAGAAAGGGACAGGGGCTTTTGAATGAGCAGTTCTTC.

The rearrangement uses TRBV6-6 and TRBJ1-2; TRBD1 might be the D (5 bases). Germline V gene data show CDR1 as MNHNY and CDR2 as SVGAGI (reference sequence). The V and J ends lost 5 bases and 2 bases respectively, with 24 bases between them. The length of the CDR3 is 18 residues. The CDR3 DNA reads TGTGCCAGCAGTCCCCGTGGGCAGGACAATAGGGCGAACTATGGCTACACCTTC. Encoded protein: CASSPRGQDNRANYGYTF.